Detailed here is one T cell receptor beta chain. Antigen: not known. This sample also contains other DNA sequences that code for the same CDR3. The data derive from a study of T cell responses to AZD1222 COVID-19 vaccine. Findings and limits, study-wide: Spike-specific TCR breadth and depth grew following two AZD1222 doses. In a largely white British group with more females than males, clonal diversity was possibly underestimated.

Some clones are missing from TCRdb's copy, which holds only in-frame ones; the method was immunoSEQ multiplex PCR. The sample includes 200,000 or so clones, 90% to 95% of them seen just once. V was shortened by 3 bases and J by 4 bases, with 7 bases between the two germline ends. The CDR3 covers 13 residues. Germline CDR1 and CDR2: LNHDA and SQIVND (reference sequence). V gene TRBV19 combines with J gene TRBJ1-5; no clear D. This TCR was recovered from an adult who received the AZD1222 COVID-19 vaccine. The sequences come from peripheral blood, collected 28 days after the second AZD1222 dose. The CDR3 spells CASSIEGNQPQHF. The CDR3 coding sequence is TGTGCCAGTAGTATTGAGGGTAATCAGCCCCAGCATTTT.